Listed below are T cell receptor beta chains from one sample, sequenced in a study of blood T cell repertoires in COVID-19. Repertoires were generated with immunoSEQ multiplex PCR, while TCRdb's copy carries only in-frame clones and drops some. The profile shows roughly 100,000 clones, 75% to 90% of them singletons. The sequenced material came from peripheral blood. The receptors derive from a human donor in a cohort sampled during active COVID-19. Each CDR3 is given with its conserved first and last residue. The D gene is left open where the match is weak. Clone size is not always given. Where it is, it says once, few, many or a class for expanded clones.

v_call: TRBV7-9
j_call: TRBJ2-5
clone_size: -
d_call: TRBD1
cdr3_nt: TGTGCCAGCAGCTTAGCCCCTACAGGGGGACGAGAGACCCAGTACTTC
cdr3_aa: CASSLAPTGGRETQYF

v_call: TRBV7-8
j_call: TRBJ1-5
clone_size: few
d_call: TRBD1
cdr3_nt: TGTGCCAGCAGCCCGACAGGGGCTGGGGAGCCCCAGCATTTT
cdr3_aa: CASSPTGAGEPQHF

v_call: TRBV6-5
j_call: TRBJ1-2
clone_size: -
d_call: TRBD1
cdr3_nt: TGTGCCAGCAGCCGGACAGGGGTAGGGTATGGCTACACCTTC
cdr3_aa: CASSRTGVGYGYTF

v_call: TRBV14
j_call: TRBJ1-1
clone_size: -
d_call: -
cdr3_nt: TGTGCCAGCAGCCATTCCAGGACACTGGGGACTGAAGCTTTCTTT
cdr3_aa: CASSHSRTLGTEAFF

v_call: TRBV12-3/TRBV12-4
j_call: TRBJ2-3
clone_size: -
d_call: TRBD2
cdr3_nt: TGTGCCTCGGGCGGGGGGCCCACAGATACGCAGTATTTT
cdr3_aa: CASGGGPTDTQYF

v_call: TRBV18
j_call: TRBJ1-4
clone_size: -
d_call: -
cdr3_nt: TGTGCCAGCTCACCCCGGGGGGTCCCCGATGAAAAACTGTTTTTT
cdr3_aa: CASSPRGVPDEKLFF

v_call: TRBV24-1
j_call: TRBJ2-2
clone_size: -
d_call: TRBD2
cdr3_nt: TGTGCCACCAGTGACACCGGGACTAGCGGGGGACCAGCGAACACCGGGGAGCTGTTTTTT
cdr3_aa: CATSDTGTSGGPANTGELFF

v_call: TRBV6-6
j_call: TRBJ1-6
clone_size: -
d_call: -
cdr3_nt: TGTGCCAGCAGCGATCCAGGGCCCTCTGGGAATTCACCCCTCCACTTT
cdr3_aa: CASSDPGPSGNSPLHF

v_call: TRBV19
j_call: TRBJ2-7
clone_size: -
d_call: TRBD1
cdr3_nt: TGTGCCAGTAGTGACGGGACAGGGGGCGCCTACGAGCAGTACTTC
cdr3_aa: CASSDGTGGAYEQYF

v_call: TRBV4-1
j_call: TRBJ2-3
clone_size: once
d_call: TRBD2
cdr3_nt: TGCGCCAGCAGTCCCGGACTAGCGGAGAGCACAGATACGCAGTATTTT
cdr3_aa: CASSPGLAESTDTQYF

v_call: TRBV18
j_call: TRBJ1-5
clone_size: -
d_call: TRBD1
cdr3_nt: TGTGCCAGCTCGTCCGGGACAGGGCGTCAGCCCCAGCATTTT
cdr3_aa: CASSSGTGRQPQHF

v_call: TRBV7-3
j_call: TRBJ2-1
clone_size: -
d_call: TRBD1
cdr3_nt: TGTGCCAGCAGCTCTCCCGGGACAGTTTACAATGAGCAGTTCTTC
cdr3_aa: CASSSPGTVYNEQFF

v_call: TRBV30
j_call: TRBJ1-6
clone_size: -
d_call: TRBD1
cdr3_nt: TGTGCCTGGAGCACTAGGGACAGGGGCTCCTATAATTCACCCCTCCACTTT
cdr3_aa: CAWSTRDRGSYNSPLHF